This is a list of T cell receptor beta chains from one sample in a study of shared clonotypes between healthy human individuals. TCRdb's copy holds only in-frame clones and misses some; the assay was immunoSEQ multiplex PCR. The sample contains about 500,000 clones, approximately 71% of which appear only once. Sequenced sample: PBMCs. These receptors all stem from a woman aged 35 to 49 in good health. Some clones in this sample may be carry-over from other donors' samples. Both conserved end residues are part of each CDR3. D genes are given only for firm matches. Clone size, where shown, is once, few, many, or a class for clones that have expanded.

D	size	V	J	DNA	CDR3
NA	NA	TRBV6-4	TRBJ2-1	TGTGCCAGCAGTACCCGATCCGGGGATTTCAATGAGCAGTTCTTC	CASSTRSGDFNEQFF
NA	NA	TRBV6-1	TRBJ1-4	TGTGCCAGCAGTGAAGGCGGCGCAACTAATGAAAAACTGTTTTTT	CASSEGGATNEKLFF
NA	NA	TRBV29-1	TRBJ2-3	TGCAGCGTTGCCAAGGGAACTAGCACAGATACGCAGTATTTT	CSVAKGTSTDTQYF
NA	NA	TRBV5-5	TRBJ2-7	TGTGCCAGCAGCTTGAGACACGGAGCCTACGAGCAGTACTTC	CASSLRHGAYEQYF
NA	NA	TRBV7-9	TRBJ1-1	TGTGCCAGCAGCTTGACAGGAGGAAGAGGGGACACTGAAGCTTTCTTT	CASSLTGGRGDTEAFF
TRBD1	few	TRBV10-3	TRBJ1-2	TGTGCCATCAGTGAGTCGACAGGGGGTTGGGATGGCTACACCTTC	CAISESTGGWDGYTF
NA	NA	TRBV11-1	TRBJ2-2	TGTGCCAGCAGCTTAGGTTCGGGTCTGAGGGAAGCCGGGGAGCTGTTTTTT	CASSLGSGLREAGELFF
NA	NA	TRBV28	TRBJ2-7	TGTGCCGCCCAGGGAGGGGGTCTCTCATCCTACGAGCAGTACTTC	CAAQGGGLSSYEQYF
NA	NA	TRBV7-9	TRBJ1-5	TGTGCCAGCAGCTTAGCGGGGCAGCCCCAGCATTTT	CASSLAGQPQHF
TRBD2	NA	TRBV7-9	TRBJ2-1	TGTGCCAGCAGTCCAGGACTAGCGGGATACAATGAGCAGTTCTTC	CASSPGLAGYNEQFF
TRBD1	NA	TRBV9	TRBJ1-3	TGTGCCAGCAGCGTAGAAACCCCCGGGACAGGGACCTCTGGAAACACCATATATTTT	CASSVETPGTGTSGNTIYF
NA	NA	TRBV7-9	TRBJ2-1	TGTGCCAGCAGCCGACAGGACTCCTACAATGAGCAGTTCTTC	CASSRQDSYNEQFF
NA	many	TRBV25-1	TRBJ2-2	TGTGCCAGCAGGGGGCGTGTCGGACGAAACACCGGGGAGCTGTTTTTT	CASRGRVGRNTGELFF
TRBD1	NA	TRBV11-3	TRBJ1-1	TGTGCCAGCAGCCCTAACAGGGGAACTGAAGCTTTCTTT	CASSPNRGTEAFF
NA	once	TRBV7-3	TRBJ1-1	TGTGCCAGCAGCTTAGGGCGGAACACTGAAGCTTTCTTT	CASSLGRNTEAFF
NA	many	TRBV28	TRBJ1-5	TGTGCCAGCAGTTTAATCTCCACAGGTAGCAATCAGCCCCAGCATTTT	CASSLISTGSNQPQHF
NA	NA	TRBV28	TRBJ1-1	TGTGCCAGCAGTCCCCCAGCAATGAACACTGAAGCTTTCTTT	CASSPPAMNTEAFF
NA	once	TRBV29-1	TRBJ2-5	TGCAGCTACGTGGGTTTCGGGGAGACCCAGTACTTC	CSYVGFGETQYF
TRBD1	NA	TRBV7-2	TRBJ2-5	TGTGCCAGCAGACGCCCGGGACAGGGCAAGGAGACCCAGTACTTC	CASRRPGQGKETQYF
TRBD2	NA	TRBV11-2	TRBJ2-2	TGTGCTAGCCGAGCGGGAGAAAACACCGGGGAGCTGTTTTTT	CASRAGENTGELFF
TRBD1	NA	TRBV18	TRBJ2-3	TGTGCCAGCTCTCAAACTCCGCCGACAGGGGGCACAGATACGCAGTATTTT	CASSQTPPTGGTDTQYF
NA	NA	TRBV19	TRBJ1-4	TGTGCCAGTAGGTGTCTCTATCTGGGGGTAGGTGAAAAACTGTTTTTT	CASRCLYLGVGEKLFF
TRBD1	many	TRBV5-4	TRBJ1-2	TGTGCCAGCAGCCACGCCACCCCTGACAGGGTTCCTGGCTATGGCTACACCTTC	CASSHATPDRVPGYGYTF
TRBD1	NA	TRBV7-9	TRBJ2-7	TGTGCCAGCAGCTACGGACAGGGAAGCTCCTACGAGCAGTACTTC	CASSYGQGSSYEQYF
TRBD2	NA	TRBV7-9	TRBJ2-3	TGTGCCAGCAGCTCTAAGGGTGGACTAGCGGGGGCAGATACGCAGTATTTT	CASSSKGGLAGADTQYF
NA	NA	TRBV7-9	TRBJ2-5	TGTGCCAGCAGCTGGGGAGGCGGGCAGGAGACCCAGTACTTC	CASSWGGGQETQYF
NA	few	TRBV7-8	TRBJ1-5	TGTGCCAGCAGCTTAGGGGGTGGAGATAGCAATCAGCCCCAGCATTTT	CASSLGGGDSNQPQHF
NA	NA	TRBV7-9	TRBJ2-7	TGTGCCAGCAGCCCCAGAGGGGGGGGCTCCTACGAGCAGTACTTC	CASSPRGGGSYEQYF
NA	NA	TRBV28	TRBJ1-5	TGTGCCAGCAGCCAAGGGGCGGGGACTCAGCCCCAGCATTTT	CASSQGAGTQPQHF
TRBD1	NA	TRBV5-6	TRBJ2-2	TGTGCCAGCAGCATAGGACAGGGCACCGGGGAGCTGTTTTTT	CASSIGQGTGELFF
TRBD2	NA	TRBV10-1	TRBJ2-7	TGCGCCAGCAGTGAGATTACTAGCGGGAAGGGGGAGCAGTACTTC	CASSEITSGKGEQYF
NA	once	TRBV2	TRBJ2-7	TGTGCCAGCATGGGGGGAGCCTCCTACGAGCAGTACTTC	CASMGGASYEQYF
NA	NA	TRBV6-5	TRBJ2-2	TGTGCCAGCAGTTACGACCAGCTGTCCGCCGGGGAGCTGTTTTTT	CASSYDQLSAGELFF
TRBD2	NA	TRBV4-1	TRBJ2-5	TGCGCCAGCAGCCAAACCTTGGCTAGCGGGAGTAAAGAGACCCAGTACTTC	CASSQTLASGSKETQYF
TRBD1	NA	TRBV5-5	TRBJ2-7	TGTGCCAGCAGCCGACAGGGGTACGAGCAGTACTTC	CASSRQGYEQYF
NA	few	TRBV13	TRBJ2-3	TGTGCCAGCAGCTTGAGGAGCACAGATACGCAGTATTTT	CASSLRSTDTQYF
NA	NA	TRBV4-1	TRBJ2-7	TGCGCCAGCAGCCAAGAGGGTCAGGGTGGGGGGCAGTACTTC	CASSQEGQGGGQYF
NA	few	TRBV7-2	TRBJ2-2	TGTGCCAGCAGCCTGTGGGGCGGGGAGCTGTTTTTT	CASSLWGGELFF
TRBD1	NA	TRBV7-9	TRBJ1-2	TGTGCCAGCAGACCAGGGGGTGGGGATACCTATGGCTACACCTTC	CASRPGGGDTYGYTF
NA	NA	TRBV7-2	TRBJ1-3	TGTGCCAGCAGCGAAGGTGCCCCAAAGGGGGGAAACACCATATATTTT	CASSEGAPKGGNTIYF
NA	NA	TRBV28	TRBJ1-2	TGTGCCAGCGCAGCAAACTATGGCTACACCTTC	CASAANYGYTF
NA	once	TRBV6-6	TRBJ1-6	TGTGCCACCTTAGTCGGGGGGGCAGGAAATTCACCCCTCCACTTT	CATLVGGAGNSPLHF
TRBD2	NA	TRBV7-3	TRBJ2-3	TGTGCCAGCAGCCCCCCCCTAGCGGCGGGGGTTGCAGATACGCAGTATTTT	CASSPPLAAGVADTQYF
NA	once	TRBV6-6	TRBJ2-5	TGTGCCAGCAGCTACACGCAGGGCCGGACAGAGACCCAGTACTTC	CASSYTQGRTETQYF
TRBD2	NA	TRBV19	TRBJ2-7	TGTGCCAGTAGCACGGGACTAGCGCACGAGCAGTACTTC	CASSTGLAHEQYF
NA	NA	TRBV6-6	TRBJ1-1	TGTGCCAGCCGCTCTCCGGATTTGCTCTCTGAAGCTTTCTTT	CASRSPDLLSEAFF
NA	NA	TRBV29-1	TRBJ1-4	TGCATCACTATCGGTGCAACTAATGAAAAACTGTTTTTT	CITIGATNEKLFF
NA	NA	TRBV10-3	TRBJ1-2	TGTGCCATCAGTGATGGCTATGGCTACACCTTC	CAISDGYGYTF
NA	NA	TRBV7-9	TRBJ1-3	TGTGCCAGCAGCTTAGGAAGTTCACCGCGGTCTGGAAACACCATATATTTT	CASSLGSSPRSGNTIYF
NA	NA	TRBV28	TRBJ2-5	TGTGCCAGCAGGAAGACAGGACAAGAGACCCAGTACTTC	CASRKTGQETQYF
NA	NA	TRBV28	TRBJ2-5	TGTGCCAGCAGGGGGACAACCCAAGAGACCCAGTACTTC	CASRGTTQETQYF
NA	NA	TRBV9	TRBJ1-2	TGTGCCAGCAGCGGAGGACACCCCTATGGCTACACCTTC	CASSGGHPYGYTF
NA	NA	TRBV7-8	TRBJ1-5	TGTGCCAGCAGCTTAGCCGGGACCACGGGCTATAGCAATCAGCCCCAGCATTTT	CASSLAGTTGYSNQPQHF
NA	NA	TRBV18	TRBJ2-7	TGTGCCAGCTCACCAGGGGGTGGTTCCTACGAGCAGTACTTC	CASSPGGGSYEQYF
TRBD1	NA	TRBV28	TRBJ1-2	TGTGCCAGCAGTTTTCACGGACAGGAAGCTAACTATGGCTACACCTTC	CASSFHGQEANYGYTF